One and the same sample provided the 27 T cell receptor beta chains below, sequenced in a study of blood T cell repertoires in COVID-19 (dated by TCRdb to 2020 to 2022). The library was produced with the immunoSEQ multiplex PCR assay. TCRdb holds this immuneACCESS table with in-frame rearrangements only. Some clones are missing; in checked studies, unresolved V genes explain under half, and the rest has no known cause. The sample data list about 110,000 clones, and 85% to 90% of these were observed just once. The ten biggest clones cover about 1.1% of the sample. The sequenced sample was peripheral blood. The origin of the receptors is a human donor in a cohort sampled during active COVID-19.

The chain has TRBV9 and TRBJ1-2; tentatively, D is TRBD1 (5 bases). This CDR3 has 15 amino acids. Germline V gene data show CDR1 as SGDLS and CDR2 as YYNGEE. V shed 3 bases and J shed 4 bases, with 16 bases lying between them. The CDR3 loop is CASSASNRSLYGYTF. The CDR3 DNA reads TGTGCCAGCAGCGCATCGAACAGGTCCCTCTATGGCTACACCTTC.

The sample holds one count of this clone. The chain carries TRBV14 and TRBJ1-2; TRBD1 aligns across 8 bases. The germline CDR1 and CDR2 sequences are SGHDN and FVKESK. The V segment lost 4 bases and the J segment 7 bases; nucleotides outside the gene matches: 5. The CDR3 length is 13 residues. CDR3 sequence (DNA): TGTGCCAGCAGCCTCAGGGGGCAGGGTGGCTACACCTTC. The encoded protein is CASSLRGQGGYTF.

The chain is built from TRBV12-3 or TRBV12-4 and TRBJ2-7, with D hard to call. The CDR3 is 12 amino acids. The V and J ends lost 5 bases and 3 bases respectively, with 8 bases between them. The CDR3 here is CASSKELYEQYF. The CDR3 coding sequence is TGTGCCAGCAGTAAAGAGCTCTACGAGCAGTACTTC.

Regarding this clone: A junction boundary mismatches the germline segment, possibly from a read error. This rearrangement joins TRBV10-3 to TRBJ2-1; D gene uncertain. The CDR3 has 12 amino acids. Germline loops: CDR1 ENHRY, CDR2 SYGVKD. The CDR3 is CASSSGLTEQFF. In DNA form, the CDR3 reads TGTGCCAGCAGTTCCGGTCTCACTGAGCAGTTCTTC.

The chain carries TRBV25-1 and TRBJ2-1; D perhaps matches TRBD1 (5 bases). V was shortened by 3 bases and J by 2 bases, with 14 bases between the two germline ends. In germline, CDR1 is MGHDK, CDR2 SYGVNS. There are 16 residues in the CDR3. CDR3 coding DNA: TGTGCCAGCAGTGATTTGACAGCCAAACCCTACAATGAGCAGTTCTTC. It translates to CASSDLTAKPYNEQFF.

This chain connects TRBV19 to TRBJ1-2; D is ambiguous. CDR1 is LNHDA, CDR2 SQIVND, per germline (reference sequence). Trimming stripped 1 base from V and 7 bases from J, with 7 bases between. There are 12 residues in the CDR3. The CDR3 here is CASSIGPGGYTF. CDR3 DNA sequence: TGTGCCAGTAGTATAGGTCCCGGTGGCTACACCTTC.

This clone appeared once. The CDR3 nucleotides are TGTGCCAGTAGGACGATAGCGGGAGGTACCTACAATGAGCAGTTCTTC. It is translated as CASRTIAGGTYNEQFF. This chain joins TRBV19 and TRBJ2-1, with 10 bases matching TRBD2. The CDR3 is 16 residues long. Germline values: CDR1 LNHDA, CDR2 SQIVND (reference sequence). The ends lost 6 bases at V and 2 bases at J; junction bases unmatched: 7.

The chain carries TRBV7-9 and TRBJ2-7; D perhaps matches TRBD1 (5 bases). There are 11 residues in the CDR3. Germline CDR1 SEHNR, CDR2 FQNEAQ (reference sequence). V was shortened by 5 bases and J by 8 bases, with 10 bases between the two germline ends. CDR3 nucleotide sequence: TGTGCCAGCAGCCCTGACAGAAAGCAGTACTTC. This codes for CASSPDRKQYF.

The CDR3 spells CSASLAGKAPWGYEQYF. The CDR3, as DNA: TGCAGTGCTAGTTTGGCAGGGAAGGCCCCATGGGGCTACGAGCAGTACTTC. The V and J genes are TRBV20-1 and TRBJ2-7; possibly TRBD1 for D (5 bases). CDR1 is DFQATT and CDR2 is SNEGSKA in the germline V gene (reference sequence). Trimming pared 3 bases from V and 3 bases from J, leaving 24 bases between. The CDR3 runs 17 residues.

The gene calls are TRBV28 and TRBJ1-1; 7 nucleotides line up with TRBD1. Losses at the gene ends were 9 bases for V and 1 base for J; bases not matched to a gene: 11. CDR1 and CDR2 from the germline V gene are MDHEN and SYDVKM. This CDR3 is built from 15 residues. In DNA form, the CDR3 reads TGTGCCAGAACCCCAGGACAGGAACGGAACACTGAAGCTTTCTTT. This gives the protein CARTPGQERNTEAFF.

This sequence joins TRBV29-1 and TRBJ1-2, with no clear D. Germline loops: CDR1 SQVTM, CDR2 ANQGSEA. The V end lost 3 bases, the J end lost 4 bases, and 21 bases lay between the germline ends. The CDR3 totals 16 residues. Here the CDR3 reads CSVDKNRSGEGYGYTF. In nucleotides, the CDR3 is TGCAGCGTTGACAAGAATCGAAGCGGGGAGGGCTATGGCTACACCTTC.

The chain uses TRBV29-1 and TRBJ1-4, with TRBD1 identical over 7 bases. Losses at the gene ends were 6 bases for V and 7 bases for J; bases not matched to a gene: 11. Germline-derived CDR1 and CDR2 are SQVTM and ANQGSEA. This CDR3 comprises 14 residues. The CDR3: CSVAKQGSPEKLFF. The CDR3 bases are TGCAGCGTCGCCAAACAGGGGTCCCCTGAAAAACTGTTTTTT.

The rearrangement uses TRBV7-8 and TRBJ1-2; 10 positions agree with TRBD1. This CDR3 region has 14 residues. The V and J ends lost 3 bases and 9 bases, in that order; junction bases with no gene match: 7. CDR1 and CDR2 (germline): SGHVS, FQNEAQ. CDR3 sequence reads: CASSFGTGDMSYTF. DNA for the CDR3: TGTGCCAGCAGCTTCGGGACAGGGGATATGAGCTACACCTTC.

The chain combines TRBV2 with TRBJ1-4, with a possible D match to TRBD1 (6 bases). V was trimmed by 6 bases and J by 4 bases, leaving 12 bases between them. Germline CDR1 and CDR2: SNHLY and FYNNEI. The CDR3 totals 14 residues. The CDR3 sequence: CASRNRDGNEKLFF. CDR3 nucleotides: TGTGCCAGCAGGAACAGGGACGGTAATGAAAAACTGTTTTTT.

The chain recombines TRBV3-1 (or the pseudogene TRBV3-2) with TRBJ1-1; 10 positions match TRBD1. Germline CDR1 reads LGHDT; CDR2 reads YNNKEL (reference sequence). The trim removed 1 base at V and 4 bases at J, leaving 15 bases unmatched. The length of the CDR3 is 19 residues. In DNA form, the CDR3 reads TGTGCCAGCAGCCAAGCGCTGACAGGGGGCTTTGAGAAGGGCACTGAAGCTTTCTTT. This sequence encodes CASSQALTGGFEKGTEAFF.

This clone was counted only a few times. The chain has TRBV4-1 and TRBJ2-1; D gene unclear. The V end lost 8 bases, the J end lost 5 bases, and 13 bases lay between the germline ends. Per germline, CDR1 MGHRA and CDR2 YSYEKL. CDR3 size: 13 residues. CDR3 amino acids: CASRIDSNNEQFF. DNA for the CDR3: TGCGCCAGCCGAATAGACTCTAACAATGAGCAGTTCTTC.

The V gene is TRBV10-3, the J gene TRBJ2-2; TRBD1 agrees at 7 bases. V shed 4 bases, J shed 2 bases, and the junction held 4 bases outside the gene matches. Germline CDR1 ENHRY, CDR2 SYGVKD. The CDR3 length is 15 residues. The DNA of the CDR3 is TGTGCCATCAGTGTCCAGGGGGAAAACACCGGGGAGCTGTTTTTT. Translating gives CAISVQGENTGELFF.

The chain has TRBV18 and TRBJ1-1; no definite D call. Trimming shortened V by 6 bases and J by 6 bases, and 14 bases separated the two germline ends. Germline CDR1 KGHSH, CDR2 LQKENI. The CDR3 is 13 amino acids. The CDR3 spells CASSREPIPEAFF. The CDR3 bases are TGTGCCAGCTCGCGGGAGCCCATCCCTGAAGCTTTCTTT. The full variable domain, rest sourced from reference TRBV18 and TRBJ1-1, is NAGVMQNPRHLVRRRGQEARLRCSPMKGHSHVYWYRQLPEEGLKFMVYLQKENIIDESGMPKERFSAEFPKEGPSILRIQQVVRGDSAAYFCASSREPIPEAFFGQGTRLTVV.

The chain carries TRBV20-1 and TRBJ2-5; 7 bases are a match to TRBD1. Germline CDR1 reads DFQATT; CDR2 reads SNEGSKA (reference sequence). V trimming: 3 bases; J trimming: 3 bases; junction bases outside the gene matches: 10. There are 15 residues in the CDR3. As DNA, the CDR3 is TGCAGTGCTAGTTTTTCCGGGACAGATGAAGAGACCCAGTACTTC. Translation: CSASFSGTDEETQYF.

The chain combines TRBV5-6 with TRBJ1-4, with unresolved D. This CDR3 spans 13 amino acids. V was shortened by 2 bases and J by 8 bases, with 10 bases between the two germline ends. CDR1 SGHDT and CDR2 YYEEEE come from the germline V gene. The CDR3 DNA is TGTGCCAGCAGCTTAACGGTCCGGGAAAAACTGTTTTTT. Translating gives CASSLTVREKLFF.

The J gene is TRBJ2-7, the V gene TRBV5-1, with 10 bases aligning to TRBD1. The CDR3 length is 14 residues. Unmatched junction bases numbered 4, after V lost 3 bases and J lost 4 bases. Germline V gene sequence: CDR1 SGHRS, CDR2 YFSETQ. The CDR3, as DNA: TGCGCCAGCAGCTCGACAGGGGGCCCTTACGAGCAGTACTTC. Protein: CASSSTGGPYEQYF.

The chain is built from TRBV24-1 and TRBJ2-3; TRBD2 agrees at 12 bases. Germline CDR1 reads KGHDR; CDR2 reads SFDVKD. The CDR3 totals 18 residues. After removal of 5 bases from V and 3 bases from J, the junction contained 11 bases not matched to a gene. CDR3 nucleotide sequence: TGTGCCACCAGTGGATCGACTAGCGGGAGTCTGAGGACAGATACGCAGTATTTT. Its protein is CATSGSTSGSLRTDTQYF.

CDR3 nucleotide sequence: TGTGCCAGCAGCCAAACCAGGGGGTCGGGGACTGAAGCTTTCTTT. Translated, it gives CASSQTRGSGTEAFF. The chain recombines TRBV14 with TRBJ1-1; TRBD1 aligns across 7 bases. J lost 5 bases, V lost 2 bases, and 8 bases had no gene match. CDR3 size: 15 residues. Germline-derived CDR1 and CDR2 are SGHDN and FVKESK.

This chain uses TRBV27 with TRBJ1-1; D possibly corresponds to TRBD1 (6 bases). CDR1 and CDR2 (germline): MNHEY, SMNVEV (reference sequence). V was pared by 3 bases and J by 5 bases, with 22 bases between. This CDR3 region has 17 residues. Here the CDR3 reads CASSFSGGGAGLTEAFF. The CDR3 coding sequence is TGTGCCAGCAGTTTTTCTGGGGGGGGCGCAGGATTGACTGAAGCTTTCTTT.

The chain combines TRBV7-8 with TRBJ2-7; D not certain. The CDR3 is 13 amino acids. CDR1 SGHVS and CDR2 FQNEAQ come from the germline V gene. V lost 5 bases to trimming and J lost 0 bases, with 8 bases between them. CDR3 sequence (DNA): TGTGCCAGCAGCCGCGCTACCTCCTACGAGCAGTACTTC. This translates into CASSRATSYEQYF.

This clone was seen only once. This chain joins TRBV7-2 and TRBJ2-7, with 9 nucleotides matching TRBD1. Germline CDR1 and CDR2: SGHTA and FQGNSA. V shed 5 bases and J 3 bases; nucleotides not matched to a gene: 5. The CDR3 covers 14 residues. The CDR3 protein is CASSQGQGFYEQYF. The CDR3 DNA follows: TGTGCCAGCAGCCAAGGACAGGGGTTCTACGAGCAGTACTTC.

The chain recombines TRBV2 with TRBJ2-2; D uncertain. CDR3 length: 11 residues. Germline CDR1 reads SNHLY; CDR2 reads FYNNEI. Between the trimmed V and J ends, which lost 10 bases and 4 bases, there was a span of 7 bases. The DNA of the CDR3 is TGTGCCACCTCCCTCACCGGGGAGCTGTTTTTT. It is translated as CATSLTGELFF.